The 19 T cell receptor beta chains given below trace back to one sample, sequenced in a study of cytotoxic CD8 clonotypes in ibrutinib-treated CLL. Here immunoSEQ multiplex PCR was the method, and the copy in TCRdb shows in-frame clones only, minus some. The sample has about 160,000 clones; 81% are singletons. Sequencing used PBMCs, obtained after 12 months of ibrutinib treatment. All receptors derive from a human donor with chronic lymphocytic leukemia.

Only one count was recorded for this clone. The CDR3 nucleotides are TGTGCCAGCTCCGCAGGCTCACCCTCTGGAAACACCATATATTTT. Encoded protein: CASSAGSPSGNTIYF. This chain uses TRBV18 with TRBJ1-3; D gene uncertain. This CDR3 is 15 amino acids long. Germline V gene sequence: CDR1 KGHSH, CDR2 LQKENI. The germline V and J ends were trimmed by 6 bases and 0 bases, with 12 bases remaining between them.

The V call is TRBV6-5, the J call TRBJ2-1; TRBD1 matches 7 bases. The CDR3 has 14 residues. The ends lost 8 bases at V and 2 bases at J; junction bases unmatched: 6. The germline gives CDR1 MNHEY, CDR2 SVGAGI. Here the CDR3 DNA reads TGTGCCAGCGGGGCCGACAGGGCCTACAATGAGCAGTTCTTC. Translating it yields CASGADRAYNEQFF.

The rearrangement joins TRBV5-6 to TRBJ1-5; 10 bases are shared with TRBD1. Looked up from germline, CDR1 is SGHDT and CDR2 is YYEEEE. There are 15 residues in the CDR3. The V segment lost 2 bases and the J segment 6 bases; nucleotides outside the gene matches: 5. The CDR3 DNA reads as TGTGCCAGCAGCTTCACCGGGACAGGGGTTCAGCCCCAGCATTTT. It is translated as CASSFTGTGVQPQHF.

The rearrangement uses TRBV7-9 and TRBJ2-5, with 8 bases identical to TRBD2. This CDR3 contains 13 residues. V gave up 8 bases and J gave up 4 bases; unmatched junction bases: 6. Germline V lookup: CDR1 SEHNR, CDR2 FQNEAQ (reference sequence). CDR3 residues: CASHGTRGETQYF. DNA of the CDR3: TGTGCCAGCCACGGGACTAGGGGAGAGACCCAGTACTTC. The whole variable domain, filled in from reference TRBV7-9 and TRBJ2-5, reads DTGVSQNPRHKITKRGQNVTFRCDPISEHNRLYWYRQTLGQGPEFLTYFQNEAQLEKSRLLSDRFSAERPKGSFSTLEIQRTEQGDSAMYLCASHGTRGETQYFGPGTRLLVL.

The chain joins TRBV6-1 to TRBJ1-3; D is uncertain. V was cut by 0 bases and J by 3 bases, with 15 bases left in between. The CDR3 is made up of 17 amino acids. The germline V gene has CDR1 MNHNS and CDR2 SASEGT. The DNA of the CDR3 is TGTGCCAGCAGTGAAGCGCTTCTGGTATTCGGTGGAAACACCATATATTTT. It is translated as CASSEALLVFGGNTIYF.

V is TRBV4-1 and J is TRBJ2-5, with D perhaps matching TRBD1 (6 bases). The V and J ends lost 8 bases and 5 bases respectively, with 15 bases between them. In germline, CDR1 is MGHRA, CDR2 YSYEKL. The CDR3 has 13 residues. The CDR3 region is CASGQSGGETQYF. In DNA form, the CDR3 reads TGCGCCAGCGGACAGTCGGGCGGGGAGACCCAGTACTTC.

The chain carries TRBV6-6 and TRBJ2-7, with D possibly matching TRBD1 (5 bases). The CDR3 length is 14 residues. Trimming removed 5 bases from V and 0 bases from J, with 11 bases in between. Looked up from germline, CDR1 is MNHNY and CDR2 is SVGAGI (reference sequence). The CDR3 loop is CASSQRGFSYEQYF. The CDR3 region has the DNA TGTGCCAGCAGTCAAAGGGGTTTCTCCTACGAGCAGTACTTC.

The rearrangement links TRBV30 to TRBJ1-5; D is undetermined. V was shortened by 2 bases and J by 3 bases, with 20 bases between the two germline ends. The V gene's germline CDR1 is GTSNPN and CDR2 SVGIG (reference sequence). The CDR3 has 17 residues. The DNA for the CDR3 is TGTGCCTGGAGTCGTATGGTTAGCTCTGGTCTCAATCAGCCCCAGCATTTT. Protein product: CAWSRMVSSGLNQPQHF.

V usage is TRBV28 and J usage is TRBJ2-6; the D gene could be TRBD1 or TRBD2 (5 bases each). Trimming took off 4 bases at V and 0 bases at J, with 13 bases between the two ends. This CDR3 contains 17 residues. Germline V gene data show CDR1 as MDHEN and CDR2 as SYDVKM. The CDR3 nucleotides are TGTGCCAGCAGTTCCGGGACCCGGCTCTCTGGGGCCAACGTCCTGACTTTC. It translates to CASSSGTRLSGANVLTF.

The V and J genes are TRBV2 and TRBJ1-2; D remains unclear. V lost 5 bases and J lost 3, with 1 base in between. The CDR3 totals 10 residues. Per the germline V gene, CDR1 is SNHLY and CDR2 is FYNNEI. CDR3 nucleotide sequence: TGTGCCAGCAGTTACTATGGCTACACCTTC. The encoded protein is CASSYYGYTF. Filled out from reference TRBV2 and TRBJ1-2, the complete variable domain reads EPEVTQTPSHQVTQMGQEVILRCVPISNHLYFYWYRQILGQKVEFLVSFYNNEISEKSEIFDDQFSVERPDGSNFTLKIRSTKLEDSAMYFCASSYYGYTFGSGTRLTVV.

This chain connects TRBV6-1 to TRBJ1-5, with a weak D call TRBD1 (6 bases). The CDR3 length is 12 residues. Per the germline V gene, CDR1 is MNHNS and CDR2 is SASEGT. Trimming shortened V by 6 bases and J by 11 bases, and 14 bases separated the two germline ends. CDR3 sequence: CASSGVNRAQHF. CDR3 DNA sequence: TGTGCCAGCAGCGGGGTGAACAGGGCCCAGCATTTT.

J is TRBJ2-1 and V is TRBV4-3, with TRBD2 identical over 9 bases. The CDR3 loop spans 17 amino acids. J lost 2 bases, V lost 1 base, and 6 bases had no gene match. Germline values: CDR1 LGHNA, CDR2 YSLEER. CDR3 sequence: CASSQVPSSGAYNEQFF. The CDR3 nucleotides read TGCGCCAGCAGCCAAGTCCCGTCTAGCGGGGCCTACAATGAGCAGTTCTTC.

This clone was picked up one time. This sequence joins TRBV5-1 and TRBJ2-3; D is ambiguous. Trimming removed 4 bases from V and 2 bases from J, with 17 bases in between. This CDR3 is built from 16 residues. Germline values: CDR1 SGHRS, CDR2 YFSETQ. The DNA for the CDR3 is TGCGCCAGCAGCCTGGGCACGCACTACTCCACAGATACGCAGTATTTT. Protein product: CASSLGTHYSTDTQYF.

This clone was observed a few times. This chain connects TRBV25-1 to TRBJ1-2, with D unresolved. The V end lost 2 bases, the J end lost 7 bases, and 11 bases lay between the germline ends. This CDR3 spans 13 amino acids. Germline loops: CDR1 MGHDK, CDR2 SYGVNS. CDR3 sequence reads: CASSEQVFSGYTF. CDR3 in DNA: TGTGCCAGCAGTGAACAGGTGTTCAGTGGCTACACCTTC.

The V call is TRBV4-2, the J call TRBJ2-3; D remains ambiguous. CDR3 length: 16 residues. The germline V gene has CDR1 LGHNA and CDR2 YNFKEQ. The germline V and J ends were trimmed by 0 bases and 1 base, with 11 bases remaining between them. CDR3 sequence (DNA): TGTGCCAGCAGCCAAGATCAGTCGTCGGGCACAGATACGCAGTATTTT. Translated, it gives CASSQDQSSGTDTQYF.

The V and J genes are TRBV18 and TRBJ2-3; D is perhaps TRBD2 (6 bases). The length of the CDR3 is 14 residues. Germline CDR1 KGHSH, CDR2 LQKENI. V was trimmed by 5 bases and J by 6 bases, leaving 15 bases between them. This CDR3 reads CASSTYGRRDTQYF. DNA of the CDR3: TGTGCCAGCTCAACCTATGGGAGGAGGGATACGCAGTATTTT.

This chain uses TRBV7-8 with TRBJ1-6, with D hard to call. Trimming pared 5 bases from V and 7 bases from J, leaving 24 bases between. Germline V CDR1 and CDR2: SGHVS, FQNEAQ. This CDR3 is 18 amino acids long. CDR3 protein: CASSPRPWLRETNSPLHF. The CDR3, as DNA: TGTGCCAGCAGCCCACGCCCCTGGTTAAGGGAGACCAATTCACCCCTCCACTTT.

The J gene is TRBJ2-7, the V gene TRBV4-2, with a tentative D call TRBD2 (5 bases). Trimming stripped 0 bases from V and 8 bases from J, with 14 bases between. CDR1 and CDR2 (germline): LGHNA, YNFKEQ. The length of the CDR3 is 14 residues. In nucleotides, the CDR3 is TGTGCCAGCAGCCAAGAGAGGACTTCCCCCCAGCAGTACTTC. This codes for CASSQERTSPQQYF.

The chain recombines TRBV18 with TRBJ1-2, with 9 bases aligning to TRBD1. This CDR3 spans 15 amino acids. Germline V gives CDR1 KGHSH, CDR2 LQKENI. J was trimmed by 6 bases and V by 2 bases; bases with no gene match: 7. CDR3 amino acids: CASSPIQGAIDGYTF. The CDR3, as DNA: TGTGCCAGCTCACCAATACAGGGGGCGATCGATGGCTACACCTTC.